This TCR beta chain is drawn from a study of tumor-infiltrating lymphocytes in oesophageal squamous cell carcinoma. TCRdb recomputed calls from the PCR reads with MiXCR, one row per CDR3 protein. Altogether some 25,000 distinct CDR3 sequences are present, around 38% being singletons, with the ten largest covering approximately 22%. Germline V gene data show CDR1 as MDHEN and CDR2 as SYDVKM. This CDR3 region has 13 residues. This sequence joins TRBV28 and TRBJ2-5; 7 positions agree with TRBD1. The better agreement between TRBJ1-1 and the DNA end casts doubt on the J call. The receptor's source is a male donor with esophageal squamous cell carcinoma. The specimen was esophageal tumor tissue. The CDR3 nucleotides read TGTGCCAGCAGTTCAGGGGGTTGGACTGAAGCTTTCTTT. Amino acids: CASSSGGWTEAFF.